This T cell receptor (beta chain) is from a study of radiation and T cells in renal cell carcinoma. V gave up 4 bases and J gave up 8 bases; unmatched junction bases: 11. CDR3 size: 15 residues. CDR1 SGHAT and CDR2 FQNNGV come from the germline V gene. This sample's time point: blood 4 weeks post-SBRT, at nephrectomy. The treatment denotes: 15 Gy SBRT to primary tumor, nephrectomy 4 weeks later. Nephrectomy followed 15 Gy stereotactic body radiation by 4 weeks. On this clone itself: Its antigen is currently unknown.

Study conclusions and caveats: In blood, top tumor clones expanded by 2 weeks, shrinking by 4.

Profiling relied on immunoSEQ multiplex PCR, and the TCRdb table lists in-frame clones only, not all of them. The sample consists of roughly 64,000 clones, over 65% of them appearing once. This sample comprised blood, obtained from a patient whose treatment included radiotherapy and nephrectomy. This TCR came from a man aged 55 to 69 with renal cell carcinoma. The chain links TRBV11-2 to TRBJ1-2; 9 bases fit TRBD1. The CDR3 nucleotides are TGTGCCAGCAGCTCCGGGACAGGGAAGTCGCGGGGCTACACCTTC. This translates into CASSSGTGKSRGYTF.